The TCR beta chain under discussion was sequenced for a study of shared clonotypes between healthy human individuals (dated by TCRdb to the early 2020s). About the full investigation: The cohort included three men and a couple of women between 18 and 49 years of age. For each donor, CD4 naive and CD4 memory were each run on three plates, CD8 naive on two plates, and CD8 memory on one plate. The study deeply sequenced blood TCR repertoires of about 5 healthy adults to estimate repertoire size and the extent of clonotype sharing between individuals. To increase sequencing depth and limit assay-specific biases, different laboratories used diverse techniques to prepare libraries and sequence TCR repertoires. Between about 0.94 and 8.9 billion PBMCs per donor were obtained by leukapheresis.

CD8 naive samples were obtained by positive selection for CCR7 among CD45RO-negative cells, yielding a CD45RA+CCR7+ population from which TemRA cells were excluded. The donors were healthy, HIV-negative adults with no recently reported acute infections or vaccinations. Every donor was a Caucasian adult living in Nashville, Tennessee, USA. After blood collection by leukapheresis, PBMCs were isolated using Ficoll-Histopaque density gradient centrifugation and then cryopreserved in the vapor phase of liquid nitrogen. Analytical flow cytometry was used to check the purity and quantity of every magnetically sorted T cell population. Genomic DNA was isolated from every sorted fraction and measured by UV absorbance on a Nanodrop 2000c. The investigation overall reported the following: Based on pairwise subsampling, the degree of clonotype sharing among donors was expected to be affected by sequencing depth. Because the study included only a small number of donors, the genetic and exposure-history diversity represented was limited. Naive subsets generally had larger estimated clonotype richness than memory subsets. Clonotypes shared by all four sorted-subset donors showed higher generation probabilities than non-shared clonotypes. Sampling was restricted to blood, and TCR repertoires in tissues likely differ from the TCR repertoires found in blood. Incomplete sequencing was indicated by rarefaction of sorted-subset datasets, despite the large sequencing depth. Roughly 5.2% of naive CD4, roughly 3.5% of naive CD8, approximately 2% of memory CD4, and over 0.35% of memory CD8 clonotypes were shared across several donors.

Using the deep immunoSEQ assay, multiplex PCR amplified TCR CDR3 regions from genomic DNA. For each cell subset, the extracted genomic DNA was distributed evenly across all wells of several immunoSEQ 96-well plates, and each plate served as one replicate. Each replicate PCR for sorted subsets received about 0.2 ug genomic DNA, equal to some 32,000 T cell genomes. Purified libraries were quantified with a Qubit 3.0 fluorometer, sized on a Bioanalyzer 2100, and re-quantified with the KAPA Library Quantification kit. Every immunoSEQ 96-well plate was sequenced on a dedicated single-read 150-cycle Illumina NextSeq 550 flow cell. The original methods were these. Because the immunoSEQ output included only junctional sequences and no quality scores, the filtering could not be the same as the filtering used for full-length reads. Sequences were annotated with PyIR, a Python wrapper for IgBLAST v1.9, and V/J genes and CDR3 were assigned using IMGT germline references. Any read was removed if the V/J assignment was weak (E-value above 1e-6), the CDR3 was missing, or the read contained stop codons, out-of-frame junctions, or ambiguous translated residues. V3J clonotypes were defined as sequences sharing an identical inferred V gene, J gene, and CDR3 amino acid sequence. Percentage overlap between repertoires was computed as shared unique clonotypes divided by the size of the smaller repertoire. Three approaches were used to assess repertoire richness: RTK rarefaction, the Chao1 estimator, and Recon v2.1 estimates of unobserved clonotypes. OLGA was used to compute generation probabilities for all TCRbeta clonotypes that the gDNA method yielded from a few donors. The immuneACCESS repertoire file appears here via TCRdb, limited to in-frame rearrangements. These files lack a portion of the clones; in checked studies, under half of the deficit traces to unresolved V genes, and the cause of the others is not known. The V and J calls and clone size were taken over from that table, and D and trimming were inferred from the DNA. This sample is represented by a few hundred thousand clones; roughly 95% of them were singletons. Clones ranked in the top ten supply roughly 0.1% of the sample.

Per the germline V gene (reference sequence), SEHNR is the CDR1 and FQNEAQ is the CDR2. V loses 5 bases of germline sequence and J loses 0 bases, and the interval between the two ends is 11 bases. Including the terminal cysteine and phenylalanine, the CDR3 comprises 14 residues. The kept DNA is CDR3 alone, 42 bases in frame from the first base. As to this clone: Its antigen is not yet known. No per-base quality is available; no much larger clone lies one base away.

The chain is encoded by TRBV7-9 joined to TRBJ2-7; the D region possibly corresponds to TRBD2 (6 bases align). The sample comprised naive CD8+ T cells sorted from blood. The meaning of the sample's cell subset or site label: CD45RA+CCR7+. This TCR came from a woman in her twenties or thirties in good health. The bases are TGTGCCAGCAGCCCTAGCGAGAGCTCCTACGAGCAGTACTTC. This yields the protein CASSPSESSYEQYF.